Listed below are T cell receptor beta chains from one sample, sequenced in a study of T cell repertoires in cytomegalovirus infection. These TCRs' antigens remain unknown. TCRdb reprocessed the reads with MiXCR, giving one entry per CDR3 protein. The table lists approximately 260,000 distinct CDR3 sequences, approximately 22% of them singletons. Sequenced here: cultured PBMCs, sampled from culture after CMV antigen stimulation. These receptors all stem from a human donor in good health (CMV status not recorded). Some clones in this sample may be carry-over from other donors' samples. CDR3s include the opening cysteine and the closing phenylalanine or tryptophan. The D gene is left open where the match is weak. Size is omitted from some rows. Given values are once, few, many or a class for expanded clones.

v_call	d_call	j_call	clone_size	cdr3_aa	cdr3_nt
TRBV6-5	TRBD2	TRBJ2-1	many	CASSYSSGGKGVQFF	TGTGCCAGCAGTTACTCTAGCGGGGGGAAAGGGGTGCAGTTCTTC
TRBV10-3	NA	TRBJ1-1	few	CAISGTGTRSTEAFF	TGTGCCATCAGTGGGACCGGAACCCGGAGCACTGAAGCTTTCTTT
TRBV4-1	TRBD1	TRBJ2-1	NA	CASSQPGQGMPREQFF	TGCGCCAGCAGCCAACCGGGACAGGGGATGCCGCGGGAGCAGTTCTTC
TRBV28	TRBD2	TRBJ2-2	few	CASSMSSGINTGELFF	TGTGCCAGCAGTATGTCTAGCGGGATTAACACCGGGGAGCTGTTTTTT
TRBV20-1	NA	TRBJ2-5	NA	CSASVAGSQETQYF	TGCAGTGCTAGTGTGGCGGGGTCACAAGAGACCCAGTACTTC
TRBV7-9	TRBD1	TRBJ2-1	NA	CASSSPLWTGHNEQFF	TGTGCCAGCAGCTCACCCCTTTGGACAGGGCACAATGAGCAGTTCTTC
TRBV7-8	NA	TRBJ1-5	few	CASSLPGNSNQPQHF	TGTGCCAGCAGCTTACCGGGGAATAGCAATCAGCCCCAGCATTTT
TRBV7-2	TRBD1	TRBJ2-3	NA	CASSLVRRGGASGTDTQYF	TGTGCCAGCAGCTTAGTTCGCCGAGGGGGCGCTTCAGGCACAGATACGCAGTACTTT
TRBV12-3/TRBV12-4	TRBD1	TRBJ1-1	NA	CASSPTGVITEAFF	TGTGCCAGCAGTCCTACAGGGGTCATCACTGAAGCTTTCTTT
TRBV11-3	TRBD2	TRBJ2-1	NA	CASSTIRLAGGNEQFF	TGTGCCAGCAGCACCATCCGACTAGCGGGAGGCAATGAGCAGTTCTTC
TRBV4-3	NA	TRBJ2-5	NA	CASSQEIGGVGETQYF	TGCGCCAGCAGCCAAGAGATCGGCGGGGTTGGAGAGACCCAGTACTTC
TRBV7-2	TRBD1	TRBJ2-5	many	CASSPGTGWETQYF	TGTGCCAGCAGCCCCGGGACAGGGTGGGAAACCCAGTACTTC
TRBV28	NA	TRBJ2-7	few	CASSGRGNYEQYF	TGTGCCAGCAGTGGCAGGGGAAACTACGAGCAGTACTTC
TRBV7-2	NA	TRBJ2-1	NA	CASSPGSVGYGHNEQFF	TGTGCCAGCAGCCCGGGATCGGTGGGGTACGGCCACAATGAGCAGTTCTTC
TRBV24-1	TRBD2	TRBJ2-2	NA	CATSDRTSGSAGELFF	TGTGCCACCAGTGACCGGACTAGCGGGAGCGCCGGGGAGCTGTTTTTT
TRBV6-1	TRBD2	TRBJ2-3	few	CASSGPSGTGADTQYF	TGTGCCAGCAGTGGGCCTAGCGGGACGGGGGCAGATACGCAGTATTTT
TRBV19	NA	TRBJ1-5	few	CASTSQAFNQPQHF	TGTGCCAGTACCTCACAGGCCTTCAATCAGCCCCAGCATTTT
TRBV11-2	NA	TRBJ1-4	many	CASRQPGVEKLFF	TGTGCCAGCAGACAGCCGGGGGTAGAAAAACTGTTTTTT
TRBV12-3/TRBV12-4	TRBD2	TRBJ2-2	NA	CASNKGLAGAIGELFF	TGTGCCAGCAACAAGGGACTAGCGGGAGCTATCGGGGAGCTGTTTTTT
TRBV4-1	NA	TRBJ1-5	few	CASSQGGSGNQPQHF	TGCGCCAGCAGCCAAGGGGGCTCCGGCAATCAGCCCCAGCATTTT
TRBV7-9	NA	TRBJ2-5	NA	CASSPYSNAETQYF	TGTGCCAGCAGCCCCTACAGTAACGCAGAGACCCAGTACTTC
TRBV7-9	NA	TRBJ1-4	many	CASSLGGSEKLFF	TGTGCCAGCAGCTTGGGGGGCAGCGAAAAACTGTTTTTT
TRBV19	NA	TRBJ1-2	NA	CASSRGTLYGYTF	TGTGCCAGTAGTCGTGGGACTCTCTATGGCTACACCTTC
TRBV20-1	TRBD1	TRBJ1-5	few	CSASRGGGDQPQHF	TGCAGTGCTAGCCGAGGGGGCGGCGATCAGCCCCAGCATTTT
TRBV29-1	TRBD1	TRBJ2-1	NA	CSLGTGGYNEQFF	TGCAGCCTCGGGACAGGGGGCTACAATGAGCAGTTCTTC
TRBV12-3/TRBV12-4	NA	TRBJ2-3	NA	CASSFGLPTDTQYF	TGTGCCAGCAGTTTCGGACTTCCCACAGATACGCAGTATTTT
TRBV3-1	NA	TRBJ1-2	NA	CASSQEGANYGYTF	TGTGCCAGCAGCCAAGAGGGGGCTAACTATGGCTACACCTTC
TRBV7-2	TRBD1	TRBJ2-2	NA	CASSLERGPTGELFF	TGTGCCAGCAGCTTAGAAAGGGGGCCGACCGGGGAGCTGTTTTTT
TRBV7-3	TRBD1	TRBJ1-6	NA	CASSQQGAYNSPLHF	TGTGCCAGCAGCCAACAGGGGGCCTATAATTCACCCCTCCACTTT
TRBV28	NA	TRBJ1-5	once	CASFDFLGPQHF	TGTGCCAGCTTCGACTTTCTGGGCCCCCAGCATTTT
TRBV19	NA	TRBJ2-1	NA	CASSIVLGLGGDEQFF	TGTGCCAGTAGTATAGTTTTAGGACTCGGCGGGGATGAGCAGTTCTTC
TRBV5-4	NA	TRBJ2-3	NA	CASSWRGTKDTQYF	TGTGCCAGCAGCTGGAGGGGCACCAAAGATACGCAGTATTTT
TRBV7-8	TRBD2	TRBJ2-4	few	CASSFEAREGVNIQYF	TGTGCCAGCAGCTTTGAGGCCCGGGAGGGGGTGAACATTCAGTACTTC
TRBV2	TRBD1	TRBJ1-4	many	CASSATGAVNEKLFF	TGTGCCAGCAGTGCGACAGGGGCCGTAAATGAAAAACTGTTTTTT
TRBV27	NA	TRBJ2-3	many	CASRNPGGTDTQYF	TGTGCCAGCAGAAATCCTGGGGGCACAGATACGCAGTATTTT
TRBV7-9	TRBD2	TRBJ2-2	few	CASGRERTGELFF	TGTGCCAGCGGGCGGGAGAGAACCGGGGAGCTGTTTTTT
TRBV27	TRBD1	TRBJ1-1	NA	CASSTGQEENTEAFF	TGTGCCAGCAGTACGGGACAGGAAGAGAACACTGAAGCTTTCTTT
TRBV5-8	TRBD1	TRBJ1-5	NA	CASSRGLQGKQPQHF	TGTGCCAGCAGCCGAGGGTTACAGGGGAAGCAGCCCCAGCATTTT
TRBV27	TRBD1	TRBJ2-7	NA	CASRVTGTGLWGQYF	TGTGCCAGCAGAGTCACCGGGACAGGGTTATGGGGGCAGTACTTC
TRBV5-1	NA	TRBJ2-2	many	CASSVELGELFF	TGCGCCAGCAGCGTAGAACTCGGGGAGCTGTTTTTT
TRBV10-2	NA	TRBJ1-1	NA	CASSAGRLNTEAFF	TGCGCCAGCAGTGCGGGACGGCTGAACACTGAAGCTTTCTTT
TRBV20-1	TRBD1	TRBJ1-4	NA	CSASGTAFEKLFF	TGCAGTGCCTCCGGGACAGCCTTTGAAAAACTGTTTTTT
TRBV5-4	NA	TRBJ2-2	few	CASSLAEGGELFF	TGTGCCAGCAGCTTGGCTGAAGGCGGGGAGCTGTTTTTT
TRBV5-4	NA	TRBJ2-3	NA	CASTPDSSGPRGTDTQYF	TGTGCCAGCACCCCCGACAGTAGCGGCCCTAGGGGCACAGATACGCAGTATTTT
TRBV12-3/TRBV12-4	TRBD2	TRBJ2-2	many	CASSLGSGDTGELFF	TGTGCCAGCAGTTTAGGTAGCGGGGACACCGGGGAGCTGTTTTTT
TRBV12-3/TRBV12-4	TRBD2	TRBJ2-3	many	CASSFLASGSDTQYF	TGTGCCAGCAGTTTTCTGGCTAGCGGGAGTGATACGCAGTATTTT
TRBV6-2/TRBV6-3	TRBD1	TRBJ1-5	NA	CASSPGQHSNQPQHF	TGTGCCAGCAGTCCGGGACAGCATAGCAATCAGCCCCAGCATTTT
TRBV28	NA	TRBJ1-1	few	CASSPRSGRTEAFF	TGTGCCAGCAGTCCTAGGTCAGGGAGAACTGAAGCTTTCTTT
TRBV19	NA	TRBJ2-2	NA	CASRLGGRRELFF	TGTGCCAGTCGGTTGGGTGGTCGCCGGGAGCTGTTTTTT
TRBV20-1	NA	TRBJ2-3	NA	CSAPPRPGDDTQYF	TGCAGTGCACCTCCCCGGCCCGGAGATGATACGCAGTATTTT
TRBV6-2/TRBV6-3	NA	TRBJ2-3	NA	CASSYYPRDSHTDTQYF	TGTGCCAGCAGTTACTACCCGCGGGACTCCCACACAGATACGCAGTATTTT
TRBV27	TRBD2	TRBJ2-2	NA	CASSSGTEAGELFF	TGTGCCAGCAGTAGCGGGACGGAGGCCGGGGAGCTGTTTTTT
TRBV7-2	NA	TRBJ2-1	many	CASSLWVMAYNEQFF	TGTGCCAGCAGCTTATGGGTGATGGCCTACAATGAGCAGTTCTTC